These T cell receptor beta chains were read from a single sample in a study of a mutant IDH1 vaccine in newly diagnosed glioma. Assay used: immunoSEQ multiplex PCR; TCRdb lists only in-frame clones, some missing. Of 98,000 or so clones in the sample, around 90% were seen once. Specimen: PBMCs, collected from a glioma patient treated with radiotherapy, temozolomide or both. These receptors all come from a woman in her fifties or sixties with glioma. Each CDR3 is given with its conserved first and last residue. The order of the fields is V gene, D gene, J gene, CDR3 length, clone size, CDR3 protein, CDR3 DNA. D genes are given only for firm matches. Not all rows give a size; the values are once, few, many and, for expanded clones, a class.

>TRBV19|.|TRBJ2-4|14|.
CASNPSRAKNIQYF
TGTGCCAGTAATCCCTCCCGTGCCAAAAACATTCAGTACTTC
>TRBV15|TRBD2|TRBJ2-1|16|.
CATSLGLAGNYNEQFF
TGTGCCACCAGCTTGGGACTAGCGGGTAACTACAATGAGCAGTTCTTC
>TRBV6-5|TRBD1|TRBJ1-1|15|.
CASSYRGQGNTEAFF
TGTGCCAGCAGTTACCGGGGACAGGGGAACACTGAAGCTTTCTTT
>TRBV6-1|.|TRBJ2-5|13|.
CASSEAYQETQYF
TGTGCCAGCAGTGAAGCTTACCAAGAGACCCAGTACTTC
>TRBV21-1|.|TRBJ1-5|17|.
CASAAAGAGTDNQPQHF
TGTGCCAGCGCCGCGGCCGGGGCGGGGACAGACAATCAGCCCCAGCATTTT
>TRBV11-2|TRBD2|TRBJ2-6|18|.
CASSSRLAGVIGANVLTF
TGTGCCAGCAGCTCACGACTAGCGGGAGTGATTGGGGCCAACGTCCTGACTTTC
>TRBV2|TRBD1|TRBJ1-5|15|.
CASSGGQGENQPQHF
TGTGCCAGCAGTGGGGGACAGGGGGAAAATCAGCCCCAGCATTTT
>TRBV5-8|TRBD2|TRBJ2-1|15|once
CASSLAGRTGRWQFF
TGTGCCAGCAGCTTGGCCGGGAGGACCGGGCGATGGCAGTTCTTC
>TRBV10-1|.|TRBJ2-1|16|once
CASSPYTRSTYNEQFF
TGCGCCAGCAGCCCATACACGCGTTCCACCTACAATGAGCAGTTCTTC
>TRBV11-2|.|TRBJ1-3|16|.
CASSFPGRYDRNTIYF
TGTGCCAGCAGCTTCCCTGGGCGGTACGATAGAAACACCATATATTTT
>TRBV29-1|TRBD1|TRBJ2-4|13|.
CSVGGQGKNIQYF
TGCAGCGTTGGGGGACAGGGGAAAAACATTCAGTACTTC
>TRBV27|.|TRBJ2-7|15|.
CASTPVGGQSYEQYF
TGTGCCAGCACCCCCGTGGGGGGGCAATCCTACGAGCAGTACTTC
>TRBV6-6|.|TRBJ1-1|11|.
CASSDGTEAFF
TGTGCCAGCAGTGATGGAACTGAAGCTTTCTTT
>TRBV10-3|.|TRBJ1-5|13|few
CAISRDTNQPQHF
TGTGCCATCAGCAGGGACACAAATCAGCCCCAGCATTTT
>TRBV13|.|TRBJ1-3|15|.
CASSYSPNSGNTIYF
TGTGCCAGCAGCTACTCCCCAAACTCTGGAAACACCATATATTTT
>TRBV2|.|TRBJ2-1|13|.
CASSYRVLNEQFF
TGTGCCAGCAGCTATAGGGTATTGAATGAGCAGTTCTTC
>TRBV18|.|TRBJ1-4|15|once
CASSPPAGGKEKLFF
TGTGCCAGCTCACCACCGGCAGGTGGGAAGGAAAAACTGTTTTTT
>TRBV6-6|TRBD2|TRBJ2-7|13|.
CASSNRLAGEQYF
TGTGCCAGCAGTAATCGACTAGCGGGTGAGCAGTACTTC
>TRBV28|TRBD1|TRBJ1-5|15|.
CASSFSRGRYQPQHF
TGTGCCAGCAGTTTCAGCAGGGGGCGTTATCAGCCCCAGCATTTT
>TRBV6-1|.|TRBJ2-2|16|.
CASSEARLLYTGELFF
TGTGCCAGCAGTGAAGCTAGACTCCTTTACACCGGGGAGCTGTTTTTT
>TRBV7-9|.|TRBJ2-7|11|once
CASSPTYEQYF
TGTGCCAGCAGCCCTACCTACGAGCAGTACTTC
>TRBV4-1|TRBD1|TRBJ1-5|17|.
CASSQTRLRGSNQPQHF
TGCGCCAGCAGCCAGACCCGCCTCAGGGGGAGCAATCAGCCCCAGCATTTT
>TRBV19|.|TRBJ1-5|13|.
CASSIGIDQPQHF
TGTGCCAGTAGTATAGGAATCGATCAGCCCCAGCATTTT
>TRBV28|.|TRBJ1-2|13|.
CASIPGGSYGYTF
TGTGCCAGCATTCCGGGGGGTAGCTATGGCTACACCTTC
>TRBV2|.|TRBJ2-1|13|.
CASNRAGGYEQFF
TGTGCCAGCAACCGAGCAGGGGGGTATGAGCAGTTCTTC
>TRBV19|.|TRBJ1-2|14|.
CASSIGRSPYGYTF
TGTGCCAGTAGTATAGGCAGGTCCCCTTATGGCTACACCTTC
>TRBV6-1|.|TRBJ1-2|13|.
CASRQQGLGGYTF
TGTGCCAGCAGACAACAGGGATTAGGAGGCTACACCTTC
>TRBV18|TRBD1|TRBJ1-4|14|.
CASSATGGNEKLFF
TGTGCCAGCTCAGCGACAGGGGGGAATGAAAAACTGTTTTTT
>TRBV6-4|.|TRBJ1-1|13|.
CASSKGHNTEAFF
TGTGCCAGCAGTAAGGGGCACAACACTGAAGCTTTCTTT
>TRBV28|.|TRBJ2-2|15|.
CASSSPGTNTGELFF
TGTGCCAGCAGTTCGCCCGGGACCAACACCGGGGAGCTGTTTTTT
>TRBV6-5|.|TRBJ1-2|15|once
CASSYLQAGGYGYTF
TGTGCCAGCAGTTACCTTCAGGCAGGCGGGTATGGCTACACCTTC
>TRBV7-8|TRBD1|TRBJ2-7|16|.
CASSLGRDRGSGEQYF
TGTGCCAGCAGCTTGGGCCGGGACAGGGGTTCTGGCGAGCAGTACTTC
>TRBV28|TRBD1|TRBJ2-3|14|.
CASSFRRGRDTQYF
TGTGCCAGCAGTTTTCGCAGGGGGCGGGATACGCAGTATTTT
>TRBV30|TRBD1|TRBJ1-2|13|once
CACWDRGNYGYTF
TGTGCCTGTTGGGACAGGGGGAACTATGGCTACACCTTC
>TRBV5-5|.|TRBJ2-6|17|.
CASSFDVTLSGANVLTF
TGTGCCAGCAGCTTTGACGTAACCCTCTCTGGGGCCAACGTCCTGACTTTC
>TRBV6-5|.|TRBJ1-1|13|once
CASRPSQNTEAFF
TGTGCCAGCAGACCATCTCAGAACACTGAAGCTTTCTTT
>TRBV29-1|.|TRBJ1-1|12|.
CSVLRGNTEAFF
TGCAGCGTCCTCAGGGGGAACACTGAAGCTTTCTTT
>TRBV11-2|TRBD1|TRBJ1-2|12|.
CASSEGAEGYTF
TGTGCCAGCAGCGAGGGGGCAGAGGGCTACACCTTC
>TRBV11-2|.|TRBJ2-5|15|.
CASSFRGLGEETQYF
TGTGCCAGCAGCTTTAGGGGTTTAGGGGAAGAGACCCAGTACTTC
>TRBV11-2|TRBD2|TRBJ2-7|15|once
CASSLVGTTSYEQYF
TGTGCCAGCAGCTTAGTTGGGACTACGTCCTACGAGCAGTACTTC
>TRBV2|TRBD2|TRBJ2-3|16|.
CASSEALAGGGDTQYF
TGTGCCAGCAGTGAAGCCCTAGCGGGAGGCGGGGATACGCAGTATTTT
>TRBV10-3|.|TRBJ1-2|12|.
CACRGGWGGYTF
TGTGCCTGCAGAGGGGGGTGGGGTGGCTACACCTTC
>TRBV6-5|.|TRBJ2-2|14|.
CASSYGLYTGELFF
TGTGCCAGCAGTTACGGGCTCTACACCGGGGAGCTGTTTTTT
>TRBV5-1|TRBD2|TRBJ2-1|18|.
CASSLPKGLAGTYNEQFF
TGCGCCAGCAGCTTGCCGAAAGGACTAGCGGGAACCTACAATGAGCAGTTCTTC
>TRBV5-6|.|TRBJ2-1|15|.
CASRQPQTGRNEQFF
TGTGCCAGCAGACAGCCTCAAACAGGGAGGAATGAGCAGTTCTTC
>TRBV29-1|TRBD2|TRBJ2-1|14|.
CSVLAGGPGNEQFF
TGCAGCGTCTTAGCGGGAGGGCCGGGCAATGAGCAGTTCTTC
>TRBV13|TRBD1|TRBJ1-2|13|.
CASSLNRGDGYTF
TGTGCCAGCAGCCTTAACAGGGGTGATGGCTACACCTTC
>TRBV2|TRBD2|TRBJ2-4|16|.
CASSVAREGTKNIQYF
TGTGCCAGCAGTGTAGCCCGGGAGGGAACCAAAAACATTCAGTACTTC